This T cell receptor beta chain was documented in a study of blood T cell repertoires in COVID-19. Assay used: immunoSEQ multiplex PCR; TCRdb lists only in-frame clones, some missing. The table records about 370,000 clones, approximately 88% of them present only once. V was shortened by 4 bases and J by 2 bases, with 11 bases between the two germline ends. Germline CDR1 is SGHVS and CDR2 is FNYEAQ. The CDR3 totals 14 residues. This sequence joins TRBV7-6 and TRBJ1-2; D is undetermined. The receptor was derived from a woman aged 25 to 45 with COVID-19, enrolled during active disease. The sample comprised peripheral blood. In nucleotides, the CDR3 is TGTGCCAGCAGCTCCTTGGGAGGCAACTATGGCTACACCTTC. Translated, it gives CASSSLGGNYGYTF.